This T cell receptor beta chain was recorded in a study of T cell repertoires in cytomegalovirus infection. Study conclusions and caveats: Clonotype analysis showed dominance of the ex vivo response by HLA-C-restricted CMV-specific TCR beta clonotypes.

The V end lost 4 bases, the J end lost 1 base, and 17 bases lay between the germline ends. In germline, CDR1 is LGHNA, CDR2 YNFKEQ. There are 17 residues in the CDR3. TCRdb passed the reads through MiXCR, listing each CDR3 protein once. This table holds approximately 730,000 distinct CDR3 sequences, around a third found once. Of note for this clonotype: Its antigen remains unknown.

The rearrangement uses TRBV4-2 and TRBJ2-1; D may be TRBD2 (6 bases). Specimen: cultured PBMCs, collected from culture after CMV antigen stimulation. This clonotype originated in a human donor in good health (CMV status not recorded). Some clones in this sample may be carry-over from other donors' samples. CDR3 DNA: TGTGCCAGCAGCCGACATATGCGGGACTCTTCCTACAATGAGCAGTTCTTC. It specifies CASSRHMRDSSYNEQFF.